This T cell receptor beta chain was sequenced during a study of T-cell memory formation after mild COVID-19. The CDR3 consists of 15 residues. Germline V gene lookup returns CDR1 SGDLS and CDR2 YYNGEE. The germline V and J ends were trimmed by 0 bases and 2 bases, with 11 bases remaining between them. TCRdb itself ran the 5' RACE reads through MiXCR, one entry per CDR3 protein. This sample carries hundreds of thousands of distinct CDR3 sequences, roughly 13% of them seen once, and the ten largest clones take 22%. This clonotype was observed a few times. The receptor comes from a man younger than 35 who had mild COVID-19 (a few samples of this study predate the infection). Cell type and time point are not known. Input material: PBMCs or a T cell subset sorted from them (not recorded which). The V call is TRBV9, the J call TRBJ2-5; weak D call: TRBD1 (7 bases). The CDR3 sequence: CASSVVGGQQETQYF. CDR3 bases: TGTGCCAGCAGCGTAGTCGGGGGACAGCAAGAGACCCAGTACTTC.